A single T cell receptor beta chain is shown here with its context. This clonotype appeared a few times. Its target antigen remains unknown. No qualities accompany the bases; no much larger clone lies one base away. The sample comes from a study of T-cell memory formation after mild COVID-19 (dated by TCRdb to the early 2020s). About the study as a whole: TCR sequence clusters from the two donors were found to be largely donor specific. The cohort comprised two young, previously healthy adult volunteers, one female and one male. T-cell clones expanding and contracting after mild COVID-19 in two donors were tracked by longitudinal TCRalpha and TCRbeta repertoire sequencing. What the work shows at the level of the full study, not this receptor alone: Clones that contracted from day 15 to 85 showed balanced CD4/CD8 phenotypes, whereas a second wave of clones that expanded from day 15 to 37 leaned towards CD4+. Some responding clones were detected in pre-infection memory, suggesting pre-existing cross-reactive memory T cells joined the SARS-CoV-2 response. SARS-CoV-2 specificity was not confirmed for the second-wave clones peaking on day 37. Contracting CD4+ clones appeared mostly in the CM and EM memory subsets, whereas CD8+ clones were enriched in EMRA. The study included only a couple of mild cases, and larger cohorts that include severe cases with pre-infection samples were judged to be necessary.

Sequencing was performed on an Illumina NovaSeq 6000. TCRalpha and TCRbeta cDNA libraries were constructed by 5'RACE with constant-segment primers, with sample barcodes and unique molecular identifiers being introduced. Trizol reagent was used to extract RNA from every sample. The libraries were amplified in two PCR steps, and the second step added a second sample barcode and Illumina TruSeq adapters. Sequencing of the libraries was done on an Illumina NovaSeq, producing 2 x 150 bp paired-end reads. The study's own analysis went as follows. Demultiplexing of reads and collapsing into UMI-guided consensus sequences were performed with migec v1.2.7. Using mixcr v2.1.11, the UMI consensuses were aligned to TRA and TRB V and J templates and assembled into clonotypes. Clonotypes were classified as expanded or contracted when called significant by both edgeR and NoisET, with noise models trained on biological replicates. For edgeR calls, the thresholds were a false discovery rate-adjusted p below 0.01 and a log2 fold-change of 1. As an exploratory analysis of dynamics, PCA with hierarchical clustering was applied to max-normalized trajectories of the 1000 most abundant clonotypes. Each responding clone was given a CD4 or CD8 phenotype based on the CD4+ and CD8+ repertoires, which had been sequenced separately. TCRdb cleaned the public reads at Q25 with fastp, built clones with MiXCR and kept in-frame beta chains. Merged by CDR3 protein, the rows form single entries marked with the most common genes and DNA. The V and J calls here are based on TCRdb, not the publication. The sample has over 350,000 distinct CDR3 sequences on record, roughly 24% of them singletons. Around 9.5% of the sample belongs to the ten largest clones.

PBMCs were isolated by Ficoll-Paque density gradient centrifugation. The origin of this receptor is an adult woman who had mild COVID-19 (a few samples of this study predate the infection). The sample titles of this study are shuffled in the database, so cell type and time point are left out; the donor was told from shared clones. Sample: PBMCs or a T cell subset sorted from them (not recorded which).

The DNA is TGTGCCACCAGTGAGACTAGCGGGAGTCCACGCGAGCAGTACTTC. Its coded protein is CATSETSGSPREQYF. Recombination connected TRBV24-1 to TRBJ2-7; 12 bases in the middle match TRBD2. V ends up 4 bases short and J 6 bases short, with an unmatched junction base count of 6. CDR1 and CDR2, looked up from the germline V gene, are KGHDR and SFDVKD. The CDR3 numbers 15 residues from cysteine through phenylalanine. Only the CDR3 region is kept as DNA, spanning 45 bases read in frame from base 1.